This TCR beta chain was identified in a study of T cells in narcolepsy. Study-wide background: Donors had narcolepsy type 1 or type 2, or were healthy controls. General study points: Autoreactive HCRT-specific and TRIB2-specific clonotypes were marked in same-patient CSF-versus-blood CD4+ comparisons. Autoreactive clone sequences were missing from some blood memory CD4+ repertoires.

Germline CDR1 reads LNHNV; CDR2 reads YYDKDF (reference sequence). Trimming removed 0 bases from V and 0 bases from J, with 11 bases in between. The length of the CDR3 is 17 residues. Points on this clone: What it binds is unknown.

Sequencing used immunoSEQ multiplex PCR; TCRdb keeps in-frame clones, though not all of them. Of about 24,000 clones listed, roughly 85% are singletons. The sample consisted of memory (CD45RA-) CD4+ T cells from blood. This chain joins TRBV15 and TRBJ1-4, with D hard to call. The clonotype comes from a human donor in good health. CDR3 sequence: CATSREIIGATNEKLFF. In DNA form, the CDR3 reads TGTGCCACCAGCAGAGAAATTATAGGTGCAACTAATGAAAAACTGTTTTTT.